This paragraph reports one T cell receptor (beta chain). The entry originates in a study of patients and donors after allogeneic stem cell transplantation. Deletions cut 5 bases from V and 1 base from J, with 10 bases between. CDR3 length: 14 amino acids. TCRdb analysed the RT-PCR reads with MiXCR anew, one entry per CDR3 protein. Counted here are 190,000 or so distinct CDR3 sequences, roughly two fifths occurring once; the ten biggest clones make up under 14%. This TCR was sampled from a human donor who was either an allogeneic HSCT recipient or a stem cell or donor lymphocyte infusion donor (not recorded which). It is not recorded whose cells these are; they may come from a transplant donor. Material: blood, either unsorted or a sorted T cell fraction (not recorded which). V gene TRBV12-3 or TRBV12-4 combines with J gene TRBJ2-3; TRBD2 is a possible D gene (6 bases). The CDR3 protein is CASSRGFRTDTQYF. In DNA form, the CDR3 reads TGTGCCAGCAGTCGGGGGTTTCGCACAGATACGCAGTATTTT.